This is a list of T cell receptor beta chains from one sample in a study of shared clonotypes between healthy human individuals. Measured with immunoSEQ multiplex PCR; TCRdb has only the in-frame clones, and not every one. Of about 1.1 million clones listed, 75% to 85% are singletons. Source material: memory CD4+ T cells from PBMCs. These TCRs come from a man between 18 and 35 years old in good health. Some clones in this sample may be carry-over from other donors' samples. CDR3s include the opening cysteine and the closing phenylalanine or tryptophan. D genes are given only for firm matches. Clone size is not always given. Where it is, it says once, few, many or a class for expanded clones.

TRBJ2-1,TRBV6-5,-,TRBD2,CASSSGTSLGEQFF,TGTGCCAGCAGTTCGGGGACTAGCTTGGGTGAGCAGTTCTTC
TRBJ1-2,TRBV28,-,TRBD1,CASSLTGQGSYGYTF,TGTGCCAGCAGTCTTACTGGACAGGGGAGCTATGGCTACACCTTC
TRBJ2-6,TRBV28,many,TRBD1,CASSSPQGVRSGANVLTF,TGTGCCAGCAGTTCCCCCCAGGGGGTACGCTCTGGGGCCAACGTCCTGACTTTC
TRBJ2-1,TRBV11-3,-,TRBD1,CASSSTGVEQFF,TGTGCCAGCAGCTCGACAGGGGTTGAGCAGTTCTTC
TRBJ2-7,TRBV11-2,-,TRBD2,CASSLASSGGPSYEQYF,TGTGCCAGCAGCTTAGCGAGTAGCGGGGGGCCCTCCTACGAGCAGTACTTC
TRBJ1-2,TRBV7-2,-,-,CASSLGATETNYGYTF,TGTGCCAGCAGCTTAGGTGCCACAGAGACTAACTATGGCTACACCTTC
TRBJ1-4,TRBV2,-,TRBD1,CASSVGGARGNEKLFF,TGTGCCAGCAGTGTCGGAGGGGCCAGGGGGAATGAAAAACTGTTTTTT
TRBJ2-2,TRBV28,-,-,CASFSNTGELFF,TGTGCCAGCTTTTCCAACACCGGGGAGCTGTTTTTT
TRBJ1-5,TRBV6-1,few,TRBD1,CASSPGQGSKVPQHF,TGTGCCAGCAGTCCGGGACAGGGATCCAAAGTGCCCCAGCATTTT
TRBJ2-5,TRBV5-5,-,-,CASSLSRGQETQYF,TGTGCCAGCAGCTTAAGCAGGGGCCAAGAGACCCAGTACTTC
TRBJ2-3,TRBV28,-,TRBD2,CASSPRTSGSADTQYF,TGTGCCAGCAGCCCACGGACTAGCGGGAGTGCAGATACGCAGTATTTT
TRBJ2-1,TRBV7-2,-,-,CASSVHRDGEQFF,TGTGCCAGCAGCGTCCACAGGGATGGTGAGCAGTTCTTC
TRBJ2-3,TRBV5-1,-,-,CASISGAPSTDTQYF,TGCGCCAGCATTAGCGGAGCTCCTAGCACAGATACGCAGTATTTT
TRBJ1-5,TRBV7-2,-,-,CASSRDPGGNQPQHF,TGTGCCAGCAGCCGGGACCCAGGAGGCAATCAGCCCCAGCATTTT
TRBJ2-3,TRBV28,-,TRBD2,CASSPHRKLAGGRADTQYF,TGTGCCAGCAGTCCCCACCGTAAACTAGCGGGAGGTCGAGCAGATACGCAGTATTTT
TRBJ2-1,TRBV6-6,-,-,CASSSRTVGNEQFF,TGTGCCAGCAGTTCACGGACAGTCGGGAATGAGCAGTTCTTC
TRBJ2-7,TRBV11-3,-,-,CASSLEVGYEQYF,TGTGCCAGCAGCTTAGAAGTGGGCTACGAGCAGTACTTC
TRBJ2-2,TRBV27,-,TRBD1,CASRGQSNTGELFF,TGTGCCAGCAGGGGACAGTCGAACACCGGGGAGCTGTTTTTT
TRBJ2-7,TRBV19,-,TRBD2,CASSMVLREAAYEQYF,TGTGCCAGTAGTATGGTATTGCGGGAGGCGGCCTACGAGCAGTACTTC
TRBJ2-2,TRBV6-5,-,-,CASRDFRLAAGELFF,TGTGCCAGCAGGGACTTCAGGTTGGCCGCCGGGGAGCTGTTTTTT
TRBJ1-5,TRBV4-1,many,-,CASSQGNFGGLSNQPQHF,TGCGCCAGCAGCCAAGGCAACTTCGGCGGGCTAAGCAATCAGCCCCAGCATTTT
TRBJ1-3,TRBV6-5,-,-,CASSYDSGNTIYF,TGTGCCAGCAGTTACGACAGCGGAAACACCATATATTTT
TRBJ1-1,TRBV7-9,-,TRBD1,CASSLRDRVNTEAFF,TGTGCCAGCAGCTTAAGGGACAGGGTGAACACTGAAGCTTTCTTT
TRBJ2-7,TRBV6-1,-,TRBD2,CASRSSGRAYEQYF,TGTGCCAGCCGCTCTAGCGGGAGGGCCTACGAGCAGTACTTC
TRBJ1-1,TRBV2,-,TRBD1,CASRRQTGGSEAFF,TGTGCCAGCAGAAGACAGACAGGGGGCTCTGAAGCTTTCTTT
TRBJ2-2,TRBV12-2,-,-,CASRGNRQVGDTGELFF,TGTGCAAGTCGCGGGAACCGACAGGTAGGGGACACCGGGGAGCTGTTTTTT
TRBJ2-7,TRBV19,-,TRBD2,CASSPTKTSGRTYEQYF,TGTGCCAGTAGTCCGACCAAGACTAGCGGGAGAACATACGAGCAGTACTTC
TRBJ2-7,TRBV6-5,-,-,CATSGEQYF,TGTGCCACCTCTGGGGAGCAGTACTTC
TRBJ1-5,TRBV6-1,-,-,CASSERTFWGNQPQHF,TGTGCCAGCAGTGAAAGGACCTTTTGGGGCAATCAGCCCCAGCATTTT
TRBJ2-7,TRBV6-1,few,-,CASSRARGPEQYF,TGTGCCAGCAGTCGGGCCAGGGGCCCCGAGCAGTACTTC
TRBJ2-5,TRBV5-6,-,-,CASSPYTGETQYF,TGTGCCAGCAGCCCGTACACCGGGGAGACCCAGTACTTC
TRBJ2-7,TRBV6-5,-,TRBD2,CASSSGLAGGSYEQYF,TGTGCCAGCAGTTCCGGACTAGCGGGAGGGTCCTACGAGCAGTACTTC
TRBJ2-5,TRBV25-1,-,-,CPRPGSETQYF,TGTCCCCGCCCGGGGAGTGAGACCCAGTACTTC
TRBJ2-2,TRBV15,-,-,CATSRSGAGELFF,TGTGCCACCAGCAGATCCGGGGCCGGGGAGCTGTTTTTT
TRBJ2-3,TRBV7-6,few,-,CASSLEFGGSYTDTQYF,TGTGCCAGCAGCTTAGAGTTCGGAGGGTCTTACACAGATACGCAGTATTTT
TRBJ2-5,TRBV7-2,-,-,CASSRFTRKETQYF,TGTGCCAGCAGCCGCTTTACGCGGAAAGAGACCCAGTACTTC
TRBJ1-5,TRBV6-1,-,-,CASSDAWGPKPQHF,TGTGCCAGCAGTGACGCTTGGGGCCCCAAGCCCCAGCATTTT
TRBJ2-1,TRBV27,many,-,CASSLLGLNYNEQFF,TGTGCCAGCAGTTTACTAGGACTAAATTACAATGAGCAGTTCTTC
TRBJ2-7,TRBV7-9,-,TRBD1,CASSRLDRGDLTDYEQYF,TGTGCCAGCAGCCGCCTGGACAGGGGCGACCTGACGGATTACGAGCAGTACTTC
TRBJ2-1,TRBV30,-,TRBD2,CAWATGLAERQFF,TGTGCCTGGGCAACCGGGCTAGCGGAACGTCAGTTCTTC
TRBJ2-3,TRBV19,few,TRBD2,CASSIGRASGGTDTQYF,TGTGCCAGTAGTATTGGCAGGGCTAGCGGGGGCACAGATACGCAGTATTTT
TRBJ1-1,TRBV28,-,TRBD1,CASSFRDRGRGRTEAFF,TGTGCCAGCAGTTTCCGGGACAGGGGGCGAGGGAGGACTGAAGCTTTCTTT
TRBJ2-3,TRBV5-1,-,-,CASSGTGGNTDTQYF,TGCGCCAGCAGCGGGACTGGCGGGAACACAGATACGCAGTATTTT
TRBJ2-5,TRBV7-3,-,-,CASSLFPGQQETQYF,TGTGCCAGCAGCTTATTTCCCGGACAGCAAGAGACCCAGTACTTC